One and the same sample provided the 21 T cell receptor beta chains below, sequenced in a study of blood T cell repertoires in COVID-19 (TCRdb year 2020). The library was produced with the immunoSEQ multiplex PCR assay. This is the immuneACCESS table as TCRdb keeps it, with only in-frame sequences that have V and J called. A part of the clones is gone; compared with another copy, unresolved V genes explain less than half, and the rest is unexplained. In all, the sample holds about 250,000 clones, and around 85% of those were seen once. The ten largest clones represent 0.7% to 1% of the sample. Sequencing was performed on peripheral blood. Every receptor here comes from a human donor with COVID-19, enrolled during active disease. The donor label of this sample is uncertain.

The chain uses TRBV30 and TRBJ1-4; weak D call: TRBD1 (6 bases). This CDR3 region has 16 residues. V dropped 0 bases and J dropped 2 bases, with 13 bases sitting between them. Germline V gene data show CDR1 as GTSNPN and CDR2 as SVGIG (reference sequence). Here the CDR3 reads CAWSVGQGLTNEKLFF. CDR3 coding DNA: TGTGCCTGGAGTGTAGGGCAGGGGTTGACTAATGAAAAACTGTTTTTT.

The chain employs TRBV6-5 and TRBJ2-7, with a tentative D call TRBD1 (5 bases). The CDR3 extends over 13 amino acids. V shed 5 bases and J shed 2 bases, with 10 bases lying between them. In germline, CDR1 is MNHEY, CDR2 SVGAGI. This chain's CDR3 is CASSQGITYEQYF. CDR3 coding DNA: TGTGCCAGCAGTCAGGGCATTACCTACGAGCAGTACTTC.

Comments on this clone: At one of its ends the junction is not consistent with the germline gene, which may arise from a read error. The chain recombines TRBV15 with TRBJ1-2; D may be TRBD1 (6 bases). The CDR3 consists of 12 residues. Per germline, CDR1 LNHNV and CDR2 YYDKDF (reference sequence). CDR3 nucleotides: TGTGCCACCAGCAGAGTAGGCGGGGGGCAGAGCTTC. This encodes CATSRVGGGQSF. The full variable domain, in which reference TRBV15 and TRBJ1-2 provide the parts outside the CDR3, is DAMVIQNPRYQVTQFGKPVTLSCSQTLNHNVMYWYQQKSSQAPKLLFHYYDKDFNNEADTPDNFQSRRPNTSFCFLDIRSPGLGDTAMYLCATSRVGGGQSFGSGTRLTVV.

The chain is built from TRBV9 and TRBJ1-1, with a possible D match to TRBD1 (6 bases). The CDR3 is made up of 13 amino acids. CDR1 is SGDLS, CDR2 YYNGEE, per germline. V was cut by 3 bases and J by 5 bases, with 11 bases left in between. The CDR3 spells CASSGYGTTEAFF. CDR3 bases: TGTGCCAGCAGCGGCTACGGGACAACTGAAGCTTTCTTT.

This chain links TRBV10-1 with TRBJ1-1; TRBD1 matches at 7 bases. Trimming took 6 bases from V and 0 from J; bases not matched to a gene: 1. This CDR3 contains 13 residues. Germline V gene data show CDR1 as WNHNN and CDR2 as SYGVQD (reference sequence). The CDR3 sequence: CASRTGLNTEAFF. The CDR3 DNA reads as TGCGCCAGCAGGACAGGGTTGAACACTGAAGCTTTCTTT.

The chain is built from TRBV6-5 and TRBJ2-7, with D possibly TRBD1 on 6 matching bases. Per the germline V gene, CDR1 is MNHEY and CDR2 is SVGAGI. Trimming took 6 bases from V and 1 from J, leaving 13 bases between them. CDR3 size: 14 residues. CDR3 region: CASRTNRESYEQYF. DNA of the CDR3: TGTGCCAGCAGAACGAACAGGGAGTCCTACGAGCAGTACTTC.

The chain carries TRBV29-1 and TRBJ2-3; D is uncertain. V lost 5 bases, J lost 4 bases, and 13 bases lay in between. The CDR3 covers 13 residues. CDR1 and CDR2 from the germline V gene are SQVTM and ANQGSEA. CDR3 DNA: TGCAGCGTTTTGTCAGCGTCGGCAGATACGCAGTATTTT. This gives the protein CSVLSASADTQYF.

V and J are TRBV27 and TRBJ2-7; 7 nucleotides line up with TRBD1. Trimming cost V 5 bases and J 0 bases; bases outside gene matches: 4. Germline assignment: CDR1 MNHEY and CDR2 SMNVEV (reference sequence). CDR3 length: 14 amino acids. Here the CDR3 reads CASSRQGSSYEQYF. In DNA form, the CDR3 reads TGTGCCAGCAGTAGACAGGGTAGCTCCTACGAGCAGTACTTC.

The chain couples TRBV5-8 to TRBJ1-1, with a possible D match to TRBD1 (5 bases). The germline gives CDR1 SGHTS, CDR2 YDEGEE. Trimming shortened V by 3 bases and J by 5 bases, and 17 bases separated the two germline ends. The CDR3 consists of 15 residues. CDR3 sequence reads: CASSSWFGAPTEAFF. The CDR3 bases are TGTGCCAGCAGCTCTTGGTTTGGGGCTCCAACTGAAGCTTTCTTT.

This chain links TRBV10-1 with TRBJ2-7, with TRBD2 as a possible D gene (6 bases). Germline V gene sequence: CDR1 WNHNN, CDR2 SYGVQD (reference sequence). V was cut by 4 bases and J by 3 bases, with 13 bases left in between. The CDR3 runs to 14 residues. The CDR3 reads CASSVAGRNYEQYF. CDR3 sequence (DNA): TGCGCCAGCAGTGTAGCCGGGAGAAACTACGAGCAGTACTTC.

This sequence joins TRBV19 and TRBJ1-1, with 8 bases that match TRBD1. The germline gives CDR1 LNHDA, CDR2 SQIVND (reference sequence). V lost 5 bases to trimming and J lost 0 bases; unmatched junction nucleotides: 5. The CDR3 contains 15 residues. The chain's CDR3 is CASSFGTGMNTEAFF. CDR3 nucleotide sequence: TGTGCCAGTAGTTTCGGGACAGGTATGAACACTGAAGCTTTCTTT.

This clone has just one count. The chain employs TRBV19 and TRBJ2-7; 7 bases are a match to TRBD2. The CDR3 has 17 residues. With V trimmed by 3 bases and J by 0 bases, 11 bases remained unmatched. CDR1 is LNHDA, CDR2 SQIVND, per germline (reference sequence). The CDR3, as DNA: TGTGCCAGTAGTATCATGACGAGCGGGATGAGCTCCTACGAGCAGTACTTC. It codes for CASSIMTSGMSSYEQYF.

J is TRBJ2-3 and V is TRBV6-6; D perhaps matches TRBD1 (7 bases). The CDR3 consists of 16 residues. The germline CDR1 and CDR2 sequences are MNHNY and SVGAGI (reference sequence). V was cut by 0 bases and J by 5 bases, with 15 bases left in between. The CDR3 spells CASSYSRDSGGDTQYF. Here the CDR3 DNA reads TGTGCCAGCAGTTACTCTAGGGACTCAGGGGGAGATACGCAGTATTTT.

The V gene is TRBV10-3, the J gene TRBJ1-1; D is unclear. V dropped 7 bases and J dropped 1 base, with 7 bases sitting between them. The CDR3 runs to 12 residues. The V gene's germline CDR1 is ENHRY and CDR2 SYGVKD. The CDR3 coding sequence is TGTGCCATCAACGAGGAGAACACTGAAGCTTTCTTT. This gives the protein CAINEENTEAFF.

This clone was detected a few times. This chain joins TRBV6-2 or TRBV6-3 and TRBJ2-1; 7 bases are shared with TRBD2. The CDR3 is 13 amino acids. The germline V gene encodes CDR1 MNHEY and CDR2 SVGEGT. J gave up 9 bases and V 2 bases, and 4 bases lay outside the gene matches. CDR3 residues: CASSYAGVPEQFF. CDR3 nucleotide sequence: TGTGCCAGCAGTTACGCGGGAGTACCTGAGCAGTTCTTC.

The CDR3 loop reads CASSLGQGGYNEQFF. The CDR3 DNA is TGCGCCAGCAGCCTGGGGCAGGGCGGCTACAATGAGCAGTTCTTC. The V and J genes are TRBV5-1 and TRBJ2-1, with TRBD1 as a possible D gene (5 bases). CDR1 is SGHRS and CDR2 is YFSETQ in the germline V gene. Trimming removed 4 bases at V and 3 bases at J, with 14 bases between. This CDR3 contains 15 residues.

The rearrangement uses TRBV2 and TRBJ2-7; 10 bases are a match to TRBD2. Germline-derived CDR1 and CDR2 are SNHLY and FYNNEI. The CDR3 extends over 14 amino acids. The ends lost 8 bases at V and 2 bases at J; junction bases unmatched: 6. DNA of the CDR3: TGTGCCAGCGGGAGGACTAGCGGAACCTACGAGCAGTACTTC. This codes for CASGRTSGTYEQYF.

This chain links TRBV11-3 with TRBJ2-6, with a tentative D call TRBD1 (6 bases). In germline, CDR1 is SGHNT, CDR2 YENEEA. V was trimmed by 5 bases and J by 0 bases, leaving 17 bases between them. The CDR3 totals 18 residues. The CDR3: CASSPGTSLLSGANVLTF. CDR3 coding DNA: TGTGCCAGCAGCCCAGGGACATCTCTCCTCTCTGGGGCCAACGTCCTGACTTTC.

The chain joins TRBV6-6 to TRBJ1-1; 8 nucleotides agree with TRBD1. J lost 4 bases, V lost 7 bases, and 5 bases had no gene match. Germline CDR1 reads MNHNY; CDR2 reads SVGAGI (reference sequence). The CDR3 runs to 13 residues. The CDR3 DNA sequence: TGTGCCAGCACAGACAGGGGAGGCACTGAAGCTTTCTTT. Protein: CASTDRGGTEAFF.

The V gene is TRBV20-1, the J gene TRBJ2-7; TRBD2 aligns across 10 bases. Germline CDR1 reads DFQATT; CDR2 reads SNEGSKA (reference sequence). V lost 3 bases, J lost 7 bases, and 3 bases stayed unmatched. The CDR3 spans 12 residues. In DNA, the CDR3 is TGCAGTGCTAGTAAAGCGGGAGGGGAGCAGTACTTC. This gives the protein CSASKAGGEQYF.

CDR3 in amino acids: CSAAGRDEQYF. The CDR3 region has the DNA TGCAGTGCCGCGGGACGGGACGAGCAGTACTTC. The rearrangement links TRBV20-1 to TRBJ2-7, with D maybe TRBD2 (6 bases). The CDR3 is made up of 11 amino acids. Trimming took 6 bases from V and 5 from J, leaving 11 bases between them. Germline loops: CDR1 DFQATT, CDR2 SNEGSKA (reference sequence).